The 28 T cell receptor beta chains listed next were all sequenced from one sample in a study of cytomegalovirus exposure and HLA in healthy donors. It was with 60 Vbeta and 13 Jbeta primers that the PCR ran. The data were produced by immunoSEQ multiplex PCR, yet TCRdb's version contains in-frame clones alone and is incomplete. The sample records about 120,000 clones, 80% being singletons. The sequencing sample was made of PBMCs. These receptors came from a female donor in good health and CMV-seropositive.

This clone was observed a handful of times. V is TRBV7-3 and J is TRBJ1-1; the match to TRBD1 covers 10 bases. From germline, CDR1 is SGHTA and CDR2 FQGTGA. This CDR3 comprises 17 residues. V was pared by 1 base and J by 3 bases, with 8 bases of the junction left unmatched. CDR3: CASSLRQGAGSDTEAFF. DNA for the CDR3: TGTGCCAGCAGCTTAAGACAGGGGGCAGGTTCTGACACTGAAGCTTTCTTT.

This clone has a single count. The chain has TRBV5-4 and TRBJ2-2; TRBD2 matches 14 bases. This CDR3 has 17 residues. Germline CDR1 and CDR2: SGHNT and YYREEE (reference sequence). V lost 4 bases to trimming and J lost 4 bases; unmatched junction nucleotides: 6. DNA for the CDR3: TGTGCCAGCAGCCCCGGGACTAGCGGGGGTGGCACCGGGGAGCTGTTTTTT. Its protein is CASSPGTSGGGTGELFF.

This chain joins TRBV18 and TRBJ1-2, with TRBD1 identical over 7 bases. CDR3 length: 14 residues. V trimming: 3 bases; J trimming: 4 bases; junction bases outside the gene matches: 5. Germline assignment: CDR1 KGHSH and CDR2 LQKENI. The CDR3 nucleotides are TGTGCCAGCTCACCTCGGGACAGCCCCTATGGCTACACCTTC. Translation: CASSPRDSPYGYTF.

This chain connects TRBV5-8 to TRBJ1-4; 9 positions agree with TRBD1. The germline V gene encodes CDR1 SGHTS and CDR2 YDEGEE. The CDR3 extends over 18 amino acids. With 5 bases clipped from V and 0 bases from J, the junction kept 11 bases outside the gene matches. In nucleotides, the CDR3 is TGTGCCAGCAGACCGGGACAGGGATCTTCCGCAACTAATGAAAAACTGTTTTTT. As protein: CASRPGQGSSATNEKLFF.

This clone was detected once. This chain joins TRBV30 and TRBJ1-5; tentatively, D is TRBD1 (6 bases). Germline values: CDR1 GTSNPN, CDR2 SVGIG (reference sequence). This CDR3 has 14 amino acids. The V gene lost 3 bases and the J gene lost 2 bases, with 11 bases spanning the gap. CDR3 in DNA: TGTGCCTGGAGAGGGGACAACGGCAATCAGCCCCAGCATTTT. Its protein is CAWRGDNGNQPQHF.

There are a few counts of this clone. The chain's CDR3 is CASSLVGGAGANVLTF. DNA for the CDR3: TGCGCCAGCAGCTTGGTTGGGGGCGCTGGGGCCAACGTCCTGACTTTC. V is TRBV5-1 and J is TRBJ2-6, with a possible D match to TRBD1 (6 bases). The CDR3 spans 16 residues. Germline loops: CDR1 SGHRS, CDR2 YFSETQ. Trimming took 0 bases from V and 2 from J, leaving 9 bases between them.

The J gene is TRBJ1-1, the V gene TRBV5-4; D is unclear. V lost 0 bases to trimming and J lost 5 bases, with 14 bases between them. The CDR3 is 15 residues long. From germline, CDR1 is SGHNT and CDR2 YYREEE (reference sequence). Here the CDR3 DNA reads TGTGCCAGCAGCTTGGAGGCGGGCCCGGGGACTGAAGCTTTCTTT. Translated, it gives CASSLEAGPGTEAFF.

V usage is TRBV2 and J usage is TRBJ2-7, with TRBD2 as a possible D gene (5 bases). This CDR3 spans 11 amino acids. V dropped 3 bases and J dropped 9 bases, with 9 bases sitting between them. The germline gives CDR1 SNHLY, CDR2 FYNNEI. Here the CDR3 DNA reads TGTGCCAGCAGTGATAGCGAAGGGCAGTACTTC. This gives the protein CASSDSEGQYF.

CDR3 region: CASSVGIELQETQYF. In DNA form, the CDR3 reads TGTGCCAGCAGCGTAGGAATCGAGTTACAAGAGACCCAGTACTTC. The gene calls are TRBV9 and TRBJ2-5; no definite D call. V was trimmed by 0 bases and J by 2 bases, leaving 11 bases between them. The CDR3 length is 15 residues. Germline CDR1 and CDR2: SGDLS and YYNGEE.

The rearrangement links TRBV6-6 to TRBJ1-5, with 7 bases fitting TRBD1. V was pared by 4 bases and J by 6 bases, with 9 bases of the junction left unmatched. The CDR3 runs to 15 residues. Germline CDR1 and CDR2: MNHNY and SVGAGI (reference sequence). CDR3 in amino acids: CASSSEQGWSQPQHF. The CDR3 nucleotides are TGTGCCAGCAGTTCCGAACAGGGGTGGAGTCAGCCCCAGCATTTT.

A remark on this clone: The junction differs from germline at one of its ends, possibly a read error. The chain is built from TRBV6-1 and TRBJ2-1; weak D call: TRBD1 (6 bases). The CDR3 is 13 amino acids. The germline V gene encodes CDR1 MNHNS and CDR2 SASEGT. CDR3 protein: CGSEGDLHNEQFF. The CDR3 DNA reads as TGTGGCAGCGAGGGGGATCTACATAATGAGCAGTTCTTC.

This clone was observed a few times. The chain combines TRBV29-1 with TRBJ1-4; the D is unclear. Trimming left V 3 bases short and J 11 bases short, with 10 bases between. CDR1 SQVTM and CDR2 ANQGSEA come from the germline V gene. CDR3 size: 11 residues. In DNA, the CDR3 is TGCAGCGTTGAGATTACGGGGAAACTGTTTTTT. As protein: CSVEITGKLFF.

The CDR3 DNA follows: TGTGCCAGCTCCGTATGGGAGGGGAACACTGAAGCTTTCTTT. It encodes CASSVWEGNTEAFF. This chain joins TRBV18 and TRBJ1-1; no clear D. Per the germline V gene, CDR1 is KGHSH and CDR2 is LQKENI. Between the trimmed V and J ends, which lost 6 bases and 1 base, there was a span of 12 bases. CDR3 length: 14 amino acids.

The chain combines TRBV20-1 with TRBJ2-7, with D possibly matching TRBD1 (6 bases). Germline CDR1 is DFQATT and CDR2 is SNEGSKA (reference sequence). This CDR3 has 11 amino acids. V lost 6 bases and J lost 7, with 13 bases in between. CDR3 sequence (DNA): TGCAGTGCCACAGGACAGAGGGAGCAGTACTTC. This encodes CSATGQREQYF.

For this clone: No conserved phenylalanine or tryptophan ends this CDR3, so it is likely a read error. The limits of the CDR3 on the DNA are not certain, so only TCRdb's listed CDR3 is given. The chain recombines TRBV30 with TRBJ2-7; the table calls TRBD2, which could not be checked here. The germline V gene encodes CDR1 GTSNPN and CDR2 SVGIG (reference sequence). Ends included, the CDR3 has 10 residues. The chain's CDR3 is CAGPRVAEEI.

The chain employs TRBV19 and TRBJ2-3; 9 nucleotides match TRBD1. This CDR3 contains 14 residues. Germline CDR1 and CDR2: LNHDA and SQIVND (reference sequence). The V segment lost 6 bases and the J segment 7 bases; nucleotides outside the gene matches: 8. CDR3 region: CASSAGTGGNTQYF. The CDR3 nucleotides are TGTGCCAGTAGCGCCGGTACAGGGGGCAATACGCAGTATTTT.

The J gene is TRBJ1-1, the V gene TRBV15; TRBD1 is a possible D gene (5 bases). Deletions cut 5 bases from V and 1 base from J, with 8 bases between. Germline V gene lookup returns CDR1 LNHNV and CDR2 YYDKDF (reference sequence). CDR3 length: 13 amino acids. The DNA for the CDR3 is TGTGCCACCAGCTCCGACAGGAACACTGAAGCTTTCTTT. This encodes CATSSDRNTEAFF.

The rearrangement links TRBV6-5 to TRBJ1-2, with TRBD1 matching over 7 bases. The CDR3 consists of 15 residues. V gave up 6 bases and J gave up 2 bases; unmatched junction bases: 9. CDR1 and CDR2 (germline): MNHEY, SVGAGI. The CDR3 sequence is CASSRTRQGNYGYTF. The CDR3 DNA reads as TGTGCCAGCAGCCGGACCAGACAGGGAAACTATGGCTACACCTTC.

CDR3 in amino acids: CASSYGTSGGLKTQYF. The CDR3 DNA sequence: TGTGCCAGCAGCTATGGGACTAGCGGGGGGTTGAAGACCCAGTACTTC. The rearrangement joins TRBV7-2 to TRBJ2-5; 15 bases agree with TRBD2. Germline CDR1 SGHTA, CDR2 FQGNSA. With 4 bases clipped from V and 6 bases from J, the junction kept 6 bases outside the gene matches. This CDR3 has 16 amino acids.

Of note for this clone: Other nucleotide sequences in the sample specify the same CDR3. This chain joins TRBV6-1 and TRBJ1-3, with 9 bases aligning to TRBD1. The CDR3 length is 16 residues. J lost 0 bases, V lost 2 bases, and 2 bases had no gene match. Per the germline V gene, CDR1 is MNHNS and CDR2 is SASEGT. The CDR3 is CASSEPGQGSGNTIYF. In DNA form, the CDR3 reads TGTGCCAGCAGTGAACCGGGACAGGGCTCTGGAAACACCATATATTTT.

The chain's CDR3 is CASKRGQGEYYEQYF. In DNA, the CDR3 is TGCGCCAGCAAACGGGGGCAGGGGGAATACTACGAGCAGTACTTC. The chain is built from TRBV23-1 and TRBJ2-7, with a tentative D call TRBD1 (7 bases). TRBV23-1 is an ORF, with its function uncertain. V lost 7 bases and J lost 3, with 19 bases in between. The CDR3 is 15 amino acids.

The rearrangement uses TRBV4-1 and TRBJ1-6; TRBD1 matches 8 bases. The V and J ends lost 10 bases and 7 bases, in that order; junction bases with no gene match: 9. This CDR3 region has 14 residues. The V gene's germline CDR1 is MGHRA and CDR2 YSYEKL. CDR3 residues: CATRQGLSNSPLHF. CDR3 nucleotide sequence: TGCGCCACCCGACAGGGGCTGTCAAATTCACCCCTCCACTTT.

This chain uses TRBV19 with TRBJ1-6; TRBD1 might be the D (5 bases). CDR3 length equals 13 residues. The V and J ends lost 3 bases and 10 bases respectively, with 10 bases between them. Germline V gives CDR1 LNHDA, CDR2 SQIVND (reference sequence). The CDR3 region has the DNA TGTGCCAGTAGTATCCAGGGTCGGTCACCCCTCCACTTT. It encodes CASSIQGRSPLHF.

The J gene is TRBJ1-1, the V gene TRBV5-1; 8 bases agree with TRBD1. Losses at the gene ends were 2 bases for V and 2 bases for J; bases not matched to a gene: 8. CDR3 length: 16 residues. Germline lookup yields CDR1 SGHRS and CDR2 YFSETQ. The CDR3 DNA sequence: TGCGCCAGCAGCTTAGCGAGGACAGGGACTAACACTGAAGCTTTCTTT. It yields the protein CASSLARTGTNTEAFF.

V is TRBV2 and J is TRBJ1-1, with a weak D call TRBD1 (6 bases). CDR1 SNHLY and CDR2 FYNNEI come from the germline V gene. Trimming took off 3 bases at V and 8 bases at J, with 16 bases between the two ends. The CDR3 contains 14 residues. For the CDR3, the DNA is TGTGCCAGCAGTGATACAGGGAGGGTTAGGGAAGCTTTCTTT. It yields the protein CASSDTGRVREAFF.

The gene calls are TRBV27 and TRBJ2-1; 14 bases map to TRBD2. Germline CDR1 and CDR2: MNHEY and SMNVEV (reference sequence). J gave up 0 bases and V 6 bases, and 13 bases lay outside the gene matches. The CDR3 length is 20 residues. The CDR3 is CASRPGSGLAGASSYNEQFF. CDR3 sequence (DNA): TGTGCCAGCAGACCCGGGTCGGGACTAGCGGGGGCGAGCTCCTACAATGAGCAGTTCTTC.

The chain uses TRBV2 and TRBJ1-5, with unresolved D. Trimming removed 8 bases at V and 6 bases at J, with 14 bases between. The CDR3 is 13 amino acids. The germline V gene has CDR1 SNHLY and CDR2 FYNNEI. Here the CDR3 reads CASGREARQPQHF. The CDR3 nucleotides are TGTGCCAGCGGGCGGGAGGCACGTCAGCCCCAGCATTTT.

This chain connects TRBV10-3 to TRBJ2-3; 8 bases agree with TRBD1. V was pared by 9 bases and J by 4 bases, with 15 bases of the junction left unmatched. Germline V CDR1 and CDR2: ENHRY, SYGVKD. The CDR3 runs to 16 residues. The CDR3 DNA follows: TGTGCCATAGGTGTATCCCAGGGGGCGCGGGCAGATACGCAGTATTTT. This translates into CAIGVSQGARADTQYF.